Following are 31 T cell receptor beta chains from one sample sequenced in a study of OX40 agonist ivuxolimab in advanced cancers. Libraries came from the immunoSEQ multiplex PCR assay. In its TCRdb copy, this immuneACCESS table keeps in-frame sequences only and misses some clones. Where compared with another copy, unresolved V genes explain less than half of these, and the others have no known cause. For this sample the table gives some 150,000 clones, of which about 93% were detected only once. Under 1.3% of the sample lies in the top ten. Here the sequenced sample was CD4+ or CD8+ T cells sorted from blood, taken in a trial of the OX40 agonist ivuxolimab. These receptor sequences come from an adult with an advanced solid tumor such as melanoma, head and neck, liver or kidney cancer.

V usage is TRBV28 and J usage is TRBJ1-1; D is undetermined. The CDR3 has 17 residues. Trimming took 1 base from V and 1 from J, leaving 16 bases between them. The germline V gene has CDR1 MDHEN and CDR2 SYDVKM. The CDR3 reads CASSLLPFRRGNTEAFF. The DNA for the CDR3 is TGTGCCAGCAGTTTATTGCCTTTTAGGCGAGGGAACACTGAAGCTTTCTTT.

V gene TRBV4-2 combines with J gene TRBJ1-1; a weak D match, TRBD1 (5 bases). The CDR3 spans 13 residues. V was pared by 0 bases and J by 6 bases, with 8 bases between. Germline V lookup: CDR1 LGHNA, CDR2 YNFKEQ. CDR3 DNA: TGTGCCAGCAGCCAAGACGGGGCAGCTGAAGCTTTCTTT. Its translation is CASSQDGAAEAFF.

The chain links TRBV19 to TRBJ1-2; 9 bases map to TRBD1. Looked up from germline, CDR1 is LNHDA and CDR2 is SQIVND (reference sequence). V dropped 4 bases and J dropped 4; count of bases not matched to a gene: 13. The CDR3 totals 17 residues. The CDR3 nucleotides are TGTGCCAGTAGTAGGAACGCCGGGACAGGGCTGGCCTATGGCTACACCTTC. Translating gives CASSRNAGTGLAYGYTF.

The chain uses TRBV19 and TRBJ2-1; TRBD2 matches at 13 bases. Per the germline V gene, CDR1 is LNHDA and CDR2 is SQIVND (reference sequence). V lost 10 bases to trimming and J lost 8 bases; unmatched junction nucleotides: 5. This CDR3 region has 13 residues. CDR3 sequence reads: CATQGLAGDEQFF. The CDR3 DNA reads TGTGCCACCCAAGGACTAGCGGGGGATGAGCAGTTCTTC. The full variable domain, its missing parts supplied by reference TRBV19 and TRBJ2-1, is DGGITQSPKYLFRKEGQNVTLSCEQNLNHDAMYWYRQDPGQGLRLIYYSQIVNDFQKGDIAEGYSVSREKKESFPLTVTSAQKNPTAFYLCATQGLAGDEQFFGPGTRLTVL.

V gene TRBV11-2 combines with J gene TRBJ1-1; a weak D match, TRBD1 (6 bases). The CDR3 extends over 15 amino acids. With 4 bases removed from V and 4 bases from J, the gap between germline ends came to 16 bases. Germline CDR1 SGHAT, CDR2 FQNNGV. DNA of the CDR3: TGTGCCAGCAGCTCCCTAGGGGGGGTGAGCACTGAAGCTTTCTTT. Residues: CASSSLGGVSTEAFF.

This chain's CDR3 is CASSPVADRQETQYF. In DNA, the CDR3 is TGTGCCAGCAGCCCTGTCGCGGACAGACAAGAGACCCAGTACTTC. The chain is built from TRBV11-2 and TRBJ2-5; maybe TRBD1 (6 bases). V was trimmed by 5 bases and J by 2 bases, leaving 15 bases between them. This CDR3 spans 15 amino acids. Germline-derived CDR1 and CDR2 are SGHAT and FQNNGV.

The V call is TRBV4-3, the J call TRBJ2-1, with TRBD2 as a possible D gene (5 bases). In germline, CDR1 is LGHNA, CDR2 YSLEER. Trimming took 6 bases from V and 2 from J, leaving 17 bases between them. The CDR3 consists of 16 residues. CDR3 DNA: TGCGCCAGCAGTACACATCCGGGAAACACCTACAATGAGCAGTTCTTC. It translates to CASSTHPGNTYNEQFF.

Only one count was recorded for this clone. The chain's CDR3 is CASSQDGQGVNEQFF. Here the CDR3 DNA reads TGTGCCAGCAGCCAAGATGGGCAGGGGGTCAATGAGCAGTTCTTC. The V call is TRBV5-4, the J call TRBJ2-1, with 7 bases matching TRBD1. The CDR3 is 15 amino acids. Trimming cost V 4 bases and J 6 bases; bases outside gene matches: 10. The germline V gene encodes CDR1 SGHNT and CDR2 YYREEE (reference sequence). Full variable domain (remainder filled in from reference TRBV5-4 and TRBJ2-1): ETGVTQSPTHLIKTRGQQVTLRCSSQSGHNTVSWYQQALGQGPQFIFQYYREEENGRGNFPPRFSGLQFPNYSSELNVNALELDDSALYLCASSQDGQGVNEQFFGPGTRLTVL.

In this sample, this clone turned up a few times. This chain uses TRBV18 with TRBJ2-2; 7 nucleotides agree with TRBD2. CDR3 length: 15 residues. V lost 2 bases, J lost 1 base, and 1 base stayed unmatched. Germline assignment: CDR1 KGHSH and CDR2 LQKENI. The CDR3 reads CASSPAGVNTGELFF. Written as DNA, the CDR3 is TGTGCCAGCTCACCAGCGGGGGTGAACACCGGGGAGCTGTTTTTT.

The chain carries TRBV11-3 and TRBJ2-5, with D possibly being TRBD1 (5 bases). This CDR3 contains 15 residues. The V gene's germline CDR1 is SGHNT and CDR2 YENEEA. Trimming shortened V by 4 bases and J by 1 base, and 13 bases separated the two germline ends. The CDR3 sequence is CASSSSQGAQETQYF. The CDR3 coding sequence is TGTGCCAGCAGCTCGAGCCAAGGGGCCCAAGAGACCCAGTACTTC.

The chain links TRBV6-5 to TRBJ2-5; 11 bases fit TRBD2. The CDR3 sequence is 15 residues long. The junction had 3 bases not matched to a gene; V was cut back by 4 bases and J by 2 bases. Germline V gives CDR1 MNHEY, CDR2 SVGAGI. In DNA, the CDR3 is TGTGCCAGCAGTTCCCCTAGCGGGGGGCAAGAGACCCAGTACTTC. It encodes CASSSPSGGQETQYF.

The rearrangement links TRBV6-5 to TRBJ1-2, with no clear D. Germline values: CDR1 MNHEY, CDR2 SVGAGI. V lost 0 bases to trimming and J lost 2 bases, with 7 bases between them. The CDR3 has 14 amino acids. The DNA for the CDR3 is TGTGCCAGCAGTTACTCGACGCGGAACTATGGCTACACCTTC. Translation gives CASSYSTRNYGYTF.

The chain has TRBV18 and TRBJ1-2, with unresolved D. The CDR3 extends over 15 amino acids. V was trimmed by 1 base and J by 3 bases, leaving 12 bases between them. CDR1 is KGHSH and CDR2 is LQKENI in the germline V gene. The CDR3 DNA reads TGTGCCAGCTCACCACTCCGGAATACGGACTATGGCTACACCTTC. Amino acids: CASSPLRNTDYGYTF.

The gene calls are TRBV6-1 and TRBJ1-4, with TRBD1 matching 10 bases. This CDR3 comprises 15 residues. Germline V gene lookup returns CDR1 MNHNS and CDR2 SASEGT. Trimming at V came to 4 bases and at J to 7 bases, leaving 6 bases not matched to a gene. The CDR3 region has the DNA TGTGCCAGCAGTGCCGACAGGGGGCGCGGTGAAAAACTGTTTTTT. It specifies CASSADRGRGEKLFF.

The J gene is TRBJ2-7, the V gene TRBV7-2; TRBD2 matches 10 bases. Germline V gene sequence: CDR1 SGHTA, CDR2 FQGNSA. This CDR3 comprises 15 residues. Trimming cost V 2 bases and J 2 bases; bases outside gene matches: 3. CDR3 nucleotides: TGTGCCAGCAGCTTAATAGCGGGAGGCCCCTACGAGCAGTACTTC. It specifies CASSLIAGGPYEQYF.

The J gene is TRBJ1-2, the V gene TRBV28; possibly TRBD1 for D (5 bases). This CDR3 region has 17 residues. Germline V lookup: CDR1 MDHEN, CDR2 SYDVKM. Trimming took off 2 bases at V and 2 bases at J, with 18 bases between the two ends. CDR3 residues: CASSLIIVRDWNYGYTF. The CDR3 DNA reads as TGTGCCAGCAGTTTAATTATCGTGCGGGACTGGAACTATGGCTACACCTTC.

The rearrangement joins TRBV19 to TRBJ2-5, with D maybe TRBD2 (7 bases). This CDR3 spans 13 amino acids. The ends were cut back, 4 bases at V and 13 bases at J, with 19 bases in the middle. Germline CDR1 reads LNHDA; CDR2 reads SQIVND (reference sequence). The CDR3 reads CASSRQERDPRYF. In nucleotides, the CDR3 is TGTGCCAGTAGTAGACAGGAGCGGGACCCTCGGTACTTC.

The rearrangement uses TRBV6-5 and TRBJ2-1; D unclear. Germline CDR1 is MNHEY and CDR2 is SVGAGI. CDR3 length equals 12 residues. V was pared by 7 bases and J by 3 bases, with 7 bases between. This chain's CDR3 is CASTNSYNEQFF. The CDR3, as DNA: TGTGCCAGCACAAACAGCTACAATGAGCAGTTCTTC.

V gene TRBV11-2 combines with J gene TRBJ1-1, with 8 bases fitting TRBD1. CDR3 length equals 15 residues. The germline CDR1 and CDR2 sequences are SGHAT and FQNNGV. The V gene end was trimmed by 3 bases and the J gene end by 2 bases; junction bases not matched to a gene: 5. CDR3 in amino acids: CASSFGTGPNTEAFF. The DNA for the CDR3 is TGTGCCAGCAGCTTCGGGACAGGCCCTAACACTGAAGCTTTCTTT.

V is TRBV5-6 and J is TRBJ2-1; D not resolved. Trimming removed 4 bases from V and 6 bases from J, with 14 bases in between. This CDR3 is 14 amino acids long. From germline, CDR1 is SGHDT and CDR2 YYEEEE. CDR3 protein: CASSLLGSRNEQFF. DNA for the CDR3: TGTGCCAGCAGCCTCCTCGGGTCCCGCAATGAGCAGTTCTTC.

The chain links TRBV19 to TRBJ1-1; 9 positions agree with TRBD1. This CDR3 contains 14 residues. Unmatched junction bases numbered 9, after V lost 6 bases and J lost 7 bases. Germline assignment: CDR1 LNHDA and CDR2 SQIVND (reference sequence). The CDR3 nucleotides are TGTGCCAGTAGCCAGACAGGGGGGAGGATTGAAGCTTTCTTT. It specifies CASSQTGGRIEAFF.

The chain carries TRBV27 and TRBJ2-7, with TRBD2 identical over 14 bases. CDR1 is MNHEY, CDR2 SMNVEV, per germline (reference sequence). There are 15 residues in the CDR3. Trimming removed 5 bases from V and 7 bases from J; junction bases left unmatched: 7. The CDR3 region is CASSPRLAGGGEQYF. The CDR3 nucleotides read TGTGCCAGCAGTCCCAGACTAGCGGGAGGGGGGGAGCAGTACTTC.

The rearrangement uses TRBV7-6 and TRBJ2-3; 8 bases line up with TRBD2. V shed 1 base, J shed 1 base, and the junction held 4 bases outside the gene matches. The CDR3 loop spans 16 amino acids. Per germline, CDR1 SGHVS and CDR2 FNYEAQ. The CDR3: CASSLESGSRTDTQYF. As DNA, the CDR3 is TGTGCCAGCAGCTTAGAGAGCGGGAGCCGCACAGATACGCAGTATTTT.

V is TRBV6-5 and J is TRBJ1-1, with D tentatively TRBD1 (5 bases). V dropped 0 bases and J dropped 4 bases, with 12 bases sitting between them. There are 15 residues in the CDR3. Per the germline V gene, CDR1 is MNHEY and CDR2 is SVGAGI. CDR3 coding DNA: TGTGCCAGCAGTTACTCAAAGCAGGGAGGCACTGAAGCTTTCTTT. Protein sequence: CASSYSKQGGTEAFF.

The V gene is TRBV11-2, the J gene TRBJ1-4; the match to TRBD1 covers 9 bases. The CDR3 covers 13 residues. Germline assignment: CDR1 SGHAT and CDR2 FQNNGV. Losses at the gene ends were 9 bases for V and 6 bases for J; bases not matched to a gene: 5. The CDR3 region is CARTGTGYEKLFF. The CDR3 DNA follows: TGTGCCAGGACCGGGACAGGGTATGAAAAACTGTTTTTT.

The genes are TRBV6-4 and TRBJ2-1, with 10 nucleotides matching TRBD2. Germline CDR1 MRHNA, CDR2 SNTAGT. The CDR3 runs to 16 residues. Trimming at V came to 2 bases and at J to 5 bases, leaving 6 bases not matched to a gene. In nucleotides, the CDR3 is TGTGCCAGCAGTGACGCAGCGGGGGGGTTTAACAATGAGCAGTTCTTC. Encoded protein: CASSDAAGGFNNEQFF.

This clone was seen once. The chain recombines TRBV30 with TRBJ1-4; D is ambiguous. The CDR3 is made up of 15 amino acids. Germline CDR1 and CDR2: GTSNPN and SVGIG (reference sequence). Between the trimmed V and J ends, which lost 3 bases and 8 bases, there was a span of 19 bases. CDR3 sequence: CAWRDPWAGREKLFF. DNA of the CDR3: TGTGCCTGGAGGGACCCCTGGGCAGGCCGAGAAAAACTGTTTTTT.

The J gene is TRBJ2-3, the V gene TRBV5-1; TRBD2 aligns across 9 bases. This CDR3 is built from 16 residues. Germline V gives CDR1 SGHRS, CDR2 YFSETQ. Losses at the gene ends were 3 bases for V and 4 bases for J; bases not matched to a gene: 9. The CDR3: CASSSESGRRSDTQYF. Here the CDR3 DNA reads TGCGCCAGCAGCTCCGAAAGCGGGAGGAGGTCAGATACGCAGTATTTT.

This clone appeared once. V is TRBV7-2 and J is TRBJ1-1; 7 positions agree with TRBD1. The CDR3 length is 13 residues. Germline CDR1 and CDR2: SGHTA and FQGNSA. V lost 4 bases, J lost 4 bases, and 3 bases stayed unmatched. DNA for the CDR3: TGTGCCAGCAGCTGGGCAGGGGGCACTGAAGCTTTCTTT. It yields the protein CASSWAGGTEAFF.

This clone appeared once. V is TRBV10-1 and J is TRBJ2-2, with D perhaps TRBD2 (5 bases). The germline V gene encodes CDR1 WNHNN and CDR2 SYGVQD (reference sequence). V lost 6 bases and J 3 bases, leaving 17 bases between the germline ends. CDR3 size: 16 residues. This CDR3 is CASSPKGRTDTGELFF. CDR3 sequence (DNA): TGCGCCAGCAGCCCTAAAGGGAGAACGGACACCGGGGAGCTGTTTTTT.

In its sample, this clone was seen once. V and J are TRBV28 and TRBJ1-1; D is uncertain. The CDR3 is made up of 11 amino acids. V lost 6 bases, J lost 1 base, and 3 bases lay in between. CDR1 MDHEN and CDR2 SYDVKM come from the germline V gene. CDR3 protein: CASSRNTEAFF. The CDR3 nucleotides are TGTGCCAGCAGCCGGAACACTGAAGCTTTCTTT. The full variable domain, its missing parts supplied by reference TRBV28 and TRBJ1-1, is DVKVTQSSRYLVKRTGEKVFLECVQDMDHENMFWYRQDPGLGLRLIYFSYDVKMKEKGDIPEGYSVSREKKERFSLILESASTNQTSMYLCASSRNTEAFFGQGTRLTVV.